A single sample is the source of the 19 T cell receptor beta chains below, sequenced in a study of T cell responses to AZD1222 COVID-19 vaccine. TCRdb's copy holds only in-frame clones and misses some; the assay was immunoSEQ multiplex PCR. Of 150,000 to 190,000 clones listed, 90% are singletons. The sample here was peripheral blood, taken on day 0 of AZD1222 vaccination. Receptors were obtained from an adult in good health.

The rearrangement uses TRBV19 and TRBJ2-7, with 10 bases fitting TRBD1. CDR3 size: 15 residues. Germline lookup yields CDR1 LNHDA and CDR2 SQIVND (reference sequence). V trimming: 6 bases; J trimming: 3 bases; junction bases outside the gene matches: 8. This CDR3 reads CASSNRDRGRYEQYF. In DNA form, the CDR3 reads TGTGCCAGTAGCAACCGGGACAGGGGTCGCTACGAGCAGTACTTC.

This chain links TRBV28 with TRBJ1-5; no clear D. Between the trimmed V and J ends, which lost 1 base and 1 base, there was a span of 8 bases. From germline, CDR1 is MDHEN and CDR2 SYDVKM. The CDR3 consists of 15 residues. Here the CDR3 DNA reads TGTGCCAGCAGTTTATATCTACAAAGCAATCAGCCCCAGCATTTT. Translating gives CASSLYLQSNQPQHF. Full variable domain (rest looked up from reference TRBV28 and TRBJ1-5): DVKVTQSSRYLVKRTGEKVFLECVQDMDHENMFWYRQDPGLGLRLIYFSYDVKMKEKGDIPEGYSVSREKKERFSLILESASTNQTSMYLCASSLYLQSNQPQHFGDGTRLSIL.

The V call is TRBV30, the J call TRBJ1-1, with a tentative D call TRBD1 (6 bases). CDR1 and CDR2 from the germline V gene are GTSNPN and SVGIG (reference sequence). This CDR3 spans 13 amino acids. Deletions cut 8 bases from V and 3 bases from J, with 16 bases between. CDR3 DNA: TGTGCCGGGGACCTCGGGGGGCACACTGAAGCTTTCTTT. This encodes CAGDLGGHTEAFF.

This clone was detected only a few times. V gene TRBV25-1 combines with J gene TRBJ1-1; D is unclear. Germline V CDR1 and CDR2: MGHDK, SYGVNS. The CDR3 is 14 amino acids. Trimming removed 5 bases from V and 1 base from J, with 11 bases in between. The CDR3 protein is CASSNIQANTEAFF. CDR3 nucleotide sequence: TGTGCCAGCAGTAATATTCAGGCGAACACTGAAGCTTTCTTT.

The chain recombines TRBV5-4 with TRBJ1-1, with TRBD1 as a possible D gene (5 bases). The CDR3 runs to 15 residues. With 1 base removed from V and 0 bases from J, the gap between germline ends came to 10 bases. Germline values: CDR1 SGHNT, CDR2 YYREEE (reference sequence). The CDR3 loop reads CASSLLKDMNTEAFF. The CDR3 DNA sequence: TGTGCCAGCAGCTTGTTGAAGGACATGAACACTGAAGCTTTCTTT.

The table lists this clone with a count of one. The chain has TRBV19 and TRBJ1-6; D is perhaps TRBD1 (5 bases). The germline gives CDR1 LNHDA, CDR2 SQIVND (reference sequence). This CDR3 spans 13 amino acids. V lost 7 bases, J lost 9 bases, and 13 bases lay in between. DNA of the CDR3: TGTGCCAGTAACCAGGGTGGTGGTTCACCCCTCCACTTT. Protein sequence: CASNQGGGSPLHF.

This chain links TRBV4-2 with TRBJ2-5; D might be TRBD1 (6 bases). The CDR3 is 15 amino acids. Germline V lookup: CDR1 LGHNA, CDR2 YNFKEQ. V was clipped by 1 base and J by 6 bases, with 15 bases between them. The CDR3 protein is CASSQVPGELQTQYF. CDR3 bases: TGTGCCAGCAGCCAAGTCCCAGGGGAACTGCAGACCCAGTACTTC.

This clone was found once. V gene TRBV28 combines with J gene TRBJ2-5, with D tentatively TRBD2 (5 bases). Germline CDR1 and CDR2: MDHEN and SYDVKM. Trimming removed 10 bases at V and 0 bases at J, with 12 bases between. The CDR3 contains 13 residues. CDR3 DNA: TGTGCCACCTGCCGGGGAGACCAAGAGACCCAGTACTTC. Amino acids: CATCRGDQETQYF.

This clone was seen more than once but under ten times. The chain links TRBV11-3 to TRBJ2-2; the D gene is possibly TRBD1 (5 bases). Looked up from germline, CDR1 is SGHNT and CDR2 is YENEEA. This CDR3 region has 14 residues. Trimming cost V 5 bases and J 6 bases, with 13 bases left between them. CDR3 DNA: TGTGCCAGCAGCAGGGGCGAGAAGGCCGGGGAGCTGTTTTTT. It yields the protein CASSRGEKAGELFF.

The chain uses TRBV7-8 and TRBJ1-5, with D perhaps TRBD1 (5 bases). The CDR3 is 15 residues long. Germline V lookup: CDR1 SGHVS, CDR2 FQNEAQ. Trimming shortened V by 2 bases and J by 7 bases, and 15 bases separated the two germline ends. DNA for the CDR3: TGTGCCAGCAGCTTAAGTTCAGGGCTGGGACAGCCCCAGCATTTT. It translates to CASSLSSGLGQPQHF.

This clone appeared a single time. Here the CDR3 reads CASSQDRGWGTEAFF. In DNA, the CDR3 is TGCGCCAGCAGCCAAGACAGGGGATGGGGCACTGAAGCTTTCTTT. The V gene is TRBV4-3, the J gene TRBJ1-1; maybe TRBD1 (6 bases). Trimming removed 0 bases from V and 4 bases from J, with 12 bases in between. This CDR3 has 15 amino acids. The germline CDR1 and CDR2 sequences are LGHNA and YSLEER.

V is TRBV28 and J is TRBJ2-5; D is ambiguous. The germline CDR1 and CDR2 sequences are MDHEN and SYDVKM. V lost 5 bases and J 7 bases, leaving 17 bases between the germline ends. The CDR3 spans 14 residues. CDR3 bases: TGTGCCAGCAGTCCGGGCCCAGATTTGGGGACCCAGTACTTC. Its protein product is CASSPGPDLGTQYF.

The rearrangement joins TRBV14 to TRBJ2-5, with 9 nucleotides matching TRBD1. The CDR3 extends over 17 amino acids. CDR1 and CDR2 (germline): SGHDN, FVKESK. Trimming took 1 base from V and 0 from J; bases not matched to a gene: 6. This chain's CDR3 is CASSQGAGTGYQETQYF. The CDR3 DNA sequence: TGTGCCAGCAGCCAAGGCGCCGGGACAGGGTACCAAGAGACCCAGTACTTC.

This clone showed up just once. CDR3 DNA sequence: TGTGCCAGCAGCCCTTCGGCGGACCTGAACACTGAAGCTTTCTTT. It encodes CASSPSADLNTEAFF. The rearrangement uses TRBV7-6 and TRBJ1-1; D not certain. This CDR3 has 15 amino acids. V dropped 5 bases and J dropped 0 bases, with 13 bases sitting between them. Germline CDR1 is SGHVS and CDR2 is FNYEAQ.

The chain uses TRBV5-4 and TRBJ1-1, with TRBD1 matching over 7 bases. The CDR3 is made up of 17 amino acids. Germline V CDR1 and CDR2: SGHNT, YYREEE (reference sequence). Germline trimming cut 4 bases from V and 2 bases from J; bases unmatched to any gene: 14. In DNA form, the CDR3 reads TGTGCCAGCAGCGGTGGAGAGGGGGCGCGGGGCAACACTGAAGCTTTCTTT. Translating it yields CASSGGEGARGNTEAFF.

This clone appeared a single time. The CDR3 spells CASSQFRAPGGYTF. The CDR3, as DNA: TGTGCCAGCAGCCAGTTCCGGGCTCCGGGAGGCTACACCTTC. This sequence joins TRBV3-1 (or the pseudogene TRBV3-2) and TRBJ1-2; D remains unclear. CDR1 is LGHDT, CDR2 YNNKEL, per germline (reference sequence). V was clipped by 3 bases and J by 8 bases, with 16 bases between them. This CDR3 is built from 14 residues.

The gene calls are TRBV29-1 and TRBJ2-1, with TRBD1 matching 8 bases. The V gene's germline CDR1 is SQVTM and CDR2 ANQGSEA. This CDR3 is built from 13 residues. The trim removed 4 bases at V and 7 bases at J, leaving 6 bases unmatched. This CDR3 is CSVGRTGRNEQFF. The CDR3 coding sequence is TGCAGCGTTGGCCGGACAGGGAGGAATGAGCAGTTCTTC.

This clone was observed once. This sequence joins TRBV27 and TRBJ2-1; 10 positions agree with TRBD2. Trimming at V came to 2 bases and at J to 5 bases, leaving 3 bases not matched to a gene. The CDR3 is 15 residues long. The germline CDR1 and CDR2 sequences are MNHEY and SMNVEV (reference sequence). CDR3: CASSLGTSVHNEQFF. The DNA of the CDR3 is TGTGCCAGCAGTTTAGGGACTAGCGTACACAATGAGCAGTTCTTC.

V and J are TRBV28 and TRBJ1-1, with D uncertain. The CDR3 runs 15 residues. V shed 3 bases and J shed 1 base, with 12 bases lying between them. Germline V gives CDR1 MDHEN, CDR2 SYDVKM. CDR3 in amino acids: CASSFRGRGNTEAFF. The CDR3 DNA follows: TGTGCCAGCAGTTTCCGTGGACGGGGGAACACTGAAGCTTTCTTT.